Below are 30 T cell receptor beta chains sequenced from a single sample in a study of cytomegalovirus exposure and HLA in healthy donors. The PCR had 60 Vbeta and 13 Jbeta primers. Data came from immunoSEQ multiplex PCR; TCRdb stores just in-frame clones and leaves some out. This table has approximately 150,000 clones, 50% to 75% appearing once. The sample comprised PBMCs. The source of these receptors is a woman aged 25 to 39 in good health and CMV-seropositive.

The chain uses TRBV2 and TRBJ1-2; a weak D match, TRBD1 (5 bases). The CDR3 consists of 15 residues. Between the trimmed V and J ends, which lost 7 bases and 3 bases, there was a span of 18 bases. Germline CDR1 reads SNHLY; CDR2 reads FYNNEI. In DNA form, the CDR3 reads TGTGCCAGCATATCGTTGGTGGGGCTTGACTATGGCTACACCTTC. This sequence encodes CASISLVGLDYGYTF.

This clone was picked up a small number of times. The chain combines TRBV27 with TRBJ2-5; D is perhaps TRBD1 (5 bases). V gave up 5 bases and J gave up 0 bases, with 13 bases separating them. There are 15 residues in the CDR3. The germline gives CDR1 MNHEY, CDR2 SMNVEV (reference sequence). CDR3 region: CASSLRGRYQETQYF. Written as DNA, the CDR3 is TGTGCCAGCAGTCTAAGGGGCAGGTACCAAGAGACCCAGTACTTC.

The chain joins TRBV28 to TRBJ1-2; D gene uncertain. The CDR3 totals 16 residues. Germline CDR1 reads MDHEN; CDR2 reads SYDVKM. Trimming shortened V by 6 bases and J by 12 bases, and 29 bases separated the two germline ends. Here the CDR3 reads CASSPTDGGIIREDTF. The CDR3 region has the DNA TGTGCCAGCAGCCCTACGGACGGAGGGATTATAAGGGAGGACACCTTC.

J is TRBJ1-1 and V is TRBV9; possibly TRBD1 for D (5 bases). CDR1 and CDR2 (germline): SGDLS, YYNGEE. Trimming took 0 bases from V and 0 from J, leaving 9 bases between them. The CDR3 covers 15 residues. CDR3 sequence reads: CASSVVGGLNTEAFF. The CDR3 region has the DNA TGTGCCAGCAGCGTAGTGGGGGGATTGAACACTGAAGCTTTCTTT.

In nucleotides, the CDR3 is TGTGCCAGCAGCCAAGTGGGGAATCGGGGGTCTGAAGCTTTCTTT. Encoded protein: CASSQVGNRGSEAFF. The V gene is TRBV4-2, the J gene TRBJ1-1; the D gene is possibly TRBD1 (5 bases). The CDR3 sequence is 15 residues long. V was pared by 1 base and J by 6 bases, with 15 bases between. Germline V gene lookup returns CDR1 LGHNA and CDR2 YNFKEQ.

The chain links TRBV12-5 to TRBJ2-2, with D tentatively TRBD2 (7 bases). Trimming left V 5 bases short and J 4 bases short, with 17 bases between. Germline assignment: CDR1 LGHNT and CDR2 FRNRAP. This CDR3 has 16 residues. CDR3 sequence (DNA): TGTGCTAGTGGTAGAATGAGGGGGGGAAGCACCGGGGAGCTGTTTTTT. Protein sequence: CASGRMRGGSTGELFF. Combining the CDR3 with reference TRBV12-5 and TRBJ2-2 gives the whole variable domain DARVTQTPRHKVTEMGQEVTMRCQPILGHNTVFWYRQTMMQGLELLAYFRNRAPLDDSGMPKDRFSAEMPDATLATLKIQPSEPRDSAVYFCASGRMRGGSTGELFFGEGSRLTVL.

This clone was observed once. The chain couples TRBV7-9 to TRBJ2-7; D may be TRBD1 (5 bases). The CDR3 is made up of 11 amino acids. CDR1 is SEHNR and CDR2 is FQNEAQ in the germline V gene (reference sequence). The germline V and J ends were trimmed by 5 bases and 8 bases, with 10 bases remaining between them. The CDR3 region has the DNA TGTGCCAGCAGCACCCGGACAAAGCAGTACTTC. Protein product: CASSTRTKQYF.

The gene calls are TRBV6-1 and TRBJ1-5; unclear D gene. CDR1 is MNHNS, CDR2 SASEGT, per germline. The V end was cut by 9 bases, the J end by 7 bases, with 13 bases between. The CDR3 spans 12 residues. In DNA form, the CDR3 reads TGTGCCAGTTCGGAGTACTCACAGCCCCAGCATTTT. It yields the protein CASSEYSQPQHF.

The chain couples TRBV9 to TRBJ2-5; D is undetermined. The CDR3 totals 14 residues. The V end lost 0 bases, the J end lost 0 bases, and 6 bases lay between the germline ends. Germline CDR1 is SGDLS and CDR2 is YYNGEE. The CDR3 nucleotides are TGTGCCAGCAGCGTAGGCAGTTACCAAGAGACCCAGTACTTC. Residues: CASSVGSYQETQYF.

The chain joins TRBV19 to TRBJ1-1; TRBD1 matches at 8 bases. The CDR3 has 13 residues. The trim removed 7 bases at V and 8 bases at J, leaving 9 bases unmatched. Germline V gene data show CDR1 as LNHDA and CDR2 as SQIVND (reference sequence). The CDR3 sequence is CASNLQGEKEAFF. CDR3 DNA sequence: TGTGCCAGTAATCTACAGGGGGAGAAAGAAGCTTTCTTT.

The chain has TRBV9 and TRBJ1-5; 12 nucleotides agree with TRBD1. J gave up 7 bases and V 0 bases, and 8 bases lay outside the gene matches. This CDR3 has 17 residues. The V gene's germline CDR1 is SGDLS and CDR2 YYNGEE. CDR3 residues: CASSVVWGQGASQPQHF. CDR3 DNA sequence: TGTGCCAGCAGCGTAGTCTGGGGACAGGGGGCAAGCCAGCCCCAGCATTTT.

This clone appeared once. The chain combines TRBV28 with TRBJ2-6; D uncertain. This CDR3 comprises 15 residues. The germline V gene encodes CDR1 MDHEN and CDR2 SYDVKM. The germline V and J ends were trimmed by 5 bases and 0 bases, with 8 bases remaining between them. CDR3 nucleotides: TGTGCCAGCAGTCCCCAGTCCTCTGGGGCCAACGTCCTGACTTTC. It specifies CASSPQSSGANVLTF.

This clone has just a few counts. The chain couples TRBV10-3 to TRBJ2-7, with TRBD2 matching 7 bases. Trimming cost V 4 bases and J 0 bases; bases outside gene matches: 3. Germline CDR1 ENHRY, CDR2 SYGVKD. The CDR3 length is 14 residues. CDR3 sequence reads: CAISGLAASYEQYF. The CDR3 DNA sequence: TGTGCCATCAGTGGGCTAGCGGCCTCCTACGAGCAGTACTTC.

This chain connects TRBV9 to TRBJ1-3; possible D gene TRBD1, 6 bases. V was clipped by 2 bases and J by 0 bases, with 18 bases between them. This CDR3 has 18 residues. The germline V gene has CDR1 SGDLS and CDR2 YYNGEE. The CDR3 DNA follows: TGTGCCAGCAGCGTGGACAGAGCAACTGTTTTCTCTGGAAACACCATATATTTT. Translation: CASSVDRATVFSGNTIYF.

The chain combines TRBV7-3 with TRBJ1-5; 7 bases are a match to TRBD1. Germline values: CDR1 SGHTA, CDR2 FQGTGA. V lost 3 bases, J lost 1 base, and 12 bases stayed unmatched. The CDR3 has 18 residues. DNA for the CDR3: TGTGCCAGCAGCTTTATCTCGCCGGACAGGCGGAGCAATCAGCCCCAGCATTTT. Protein product: CASSFISPDRRSNQPQHF.

The chain employs TRBV14 and TRBJ2-4; D is perhaps TRBD2 (5 bases). The CDR3 is 17 residues long. Germline V gives CDR1 SGHDN, CDR2 FVKESK. Trimming left V 4 bases short and J 0 bases short, with 16 bases between. In DNA, the CDR3 is TGTGCCAGCAGCCGAGGGCCCTCACTACTAGCCAAAAACATTCAGTACTTC. Amino acid sequence: CASSRGPSLLAKNIQYF. The whole variable domain, filled in from reference TRBV14 and TRBJ2-4, reads EAGVTQFPSHSVIEKGQTVTLRCDPISGHDNLYWYRRVMGKEIKFLLHFVKESKQDESGMPNNRFLAERTGGTYSTLKVQPAELEDSGVYFCASSRGPSLLAKNIQYFGAGTRLSVL.

The genes are TRBV30 and TRBJ2-7; 7 bases are shared with TRBD1. This CDR3 has 16 residues. V trimming: 3 bases; J trimming: 0 bases; junction bases outside the gene matches: 11. CDR1 and CDR2 from the germline V gene are GTSNPN and SVGIG (reference sequence). CDR3 region: CAWRRVTGASSYEQYF. The CDR3 DNA is TGTGCCTGGAGGAGGGTTACAGGGGCCAGCTCCTACGAGCAGTACTTC.

This sequence joins TRBV18 and TRBJ2-1; a weak D match, TRBD1 (6 bases). The germline V gene has CDR1 KGHSH and CDR2 LQKENI. CDR3 length: 13 residues. Trimming shortened V by 6 bases and J by 4 bases, and 10 bases separated the two germline ends. The CDR3 DNA sequence: TGTGCCAGCTCCCCCGGACAGTACAATGAGCAGTTCTTC. Translating it yields CASSPGQYNEQFF. Full variable domain (missing parts from reference TRBV18 and TRBJ2-1): NAGVMQNPRHLVRRRGQEARLRCSPMKGHSHVYWYRQLPEEGLKFMVYLQKENIIDESGMPKERFSAEFPKEGPSILRIQQVVRGDSAAYFCASSPGQYNEQFFGPGTRLTVL.

This clone occurred a few times. The genes are TRBV7-9 and TRBJ1-1; D might be TRBD1 (5 bases). The CDR3 contains 16 residues. Deletions cut 5 bases from V and 3 bases from J, with 19 bases between. Germline-derived CDR1 and CDR2 are SEHNR and FQNEAQ (reference sequence). The chain's CDR3 is CASSVRPPGGDTEAFF. Written as DNA, the CDR3 is TGTGCCAGCAGCGTAAGGCCCCCTGGAGGGGACACTGAAGCTTTCTTT. The whole variable domain, remainder taken from reference TRBV7-9 and TRBJ1-1, is DTGVSQNPRHKITKRGQNVTFRCDPISEHNRLYWYRQTLGQGPEFLTYFQNEAQLEKSRLLSDRFSAERPKGSFSTLEIQRTEQGDSAMYLCASSVRPPGGDTEAFFGQGTRLTVV.

This clone was seen only a few times. The genes are TRBV4-2 and TRBJ2-1; D may be TRBD2 (5 bases). The CDR3 is 16 amino acids. The V and J ends lost 1 base and 2 bases respectively, with 12 bases between them. The germline V gene has CDR1 LGHNA and CDR2 YNFKEQ. The CDR3 nucleotides read TGTGCCAGCAGCCAAGGAGGAGGTGTCGCCTACAATGAGCAGTTCTTC. Amino acids: CASSQGGGVAYNEQFF.

The chain is built from TRBV7-3 and TRBJ2-7, with a weak D call TRBD2 (6 bases). Looked up from germline, CDR1 is SGHTA and CDR2 is FQGTGA. Trimming shortened V by 2 bases and J by 4 bases, and 15 bases separated the two germline ends. The CDR3 is 15 amino acids. Here the CDR3 DNA reads TGTGCCAGCAGCTTATCTCCGGGGGAGCTATACGAGCAGTACTTC. It is translated as CASSLSPGELYEQYF.

This chain joins TRBV6-4 and TRBJ2-7; 11 bases fit TRBD2. This CDR3 is built from 14 residues. Unmatched junction bases numbered 4, after V lost 7 bases and J lost 2 bases. Germline lookup yields CDR1 MRHNA and CDR2 SNTAGT. The CDR3: CASKGLAGPYEQYF. The CDR3 nucleotides are TGTGCCAGCAAAGGACTAGCGGGTCCCTACGAGCAGTACTTC.

This chain uses TRBV9 with TRBJ2-1; 10 bases match TRBD2. V shed 0 bases, J shed 10 bases, and the junction held 10 bases outside the gene matches. This CDR3 is 16 amino acids long. The germline V gene has CDR1 SGDLS and CDR2 YYNGEE. The CDR3 DNA reads as TGTGCCAGCAGCGTAGCCCCCAGCGGGGGGGCAGGGGAGCAGTTCTTC. Protein product: CASSVAPSGGAGEQFF.

This clone was counted between two and nine times. The chain couples TRBV27 to TRBJ2-7, with D uncertain. This CDR3 has 12 residues. Germline V CDR1 and CDR2: MNHEY, SMNVEV (reference sequence). V lost 5 bases to trimming and J lost 6 bases, with 11 bases between them. In DNA, the CDR3 is TGTGCCAGCAGTCGACCGGGTAGCGAGCAGTACTTC. Its protein is CASSRPGSEQYF.

Only a few counts were recorded for this clone. The chain has TRBV5-1 and TRBJ1-1; D is ambiguous. The germline CDR1 and CDR2 sequences are SGHRS and YFSETQ. CDR3 length: 13 residues. The V end was cut by 4 bases, the J end by 1 base, with 8 bases between. The chain's CDR3 is CASSQNQNTEAFF. The CDR3 nucleotides read TGCGCCAGCAGCCAGAATCAGAACACTGAAGCTTTCTTT. The full variable domain, rest sourced from reference TRBV5-1 and TRBJ1-1, is KAGVTQTPRYLIKTRGQQVTLSCSPISGHRSVSWYQQTPGQGLQFLFEYFSETQRNKGNFPGRFSGRQFSNSRSEMNVSTLELGDSALYLCASSQNQNTEAFFGQGTRLTVV.

This clone was seen a handful of times. Other nucleotide sequences in the sample specify the same CDR3. The CDR3, as DNA: TGTGCCAGCTCATGGACAGGGGGAAATCAGCCCCAGCATTTT. Its translation is CASSWTGGNQPQHF. The chain is built from TRBV27 and TRBJ1-5, with TRBD1 matching 10 bases. The germline V gene encodes CDR1 MNHEY and CDR2 SMNVEV (reference sequence). The CDR3 has 14 residues. The J segment lost 4 bases and the V segment lost 8 bases, leaving 5 bases of the junction unmatched.

V and J are TRBV7-6 and TRBJ2-1, with 11 bases that match TRBD2. V shed 5 bases and J 0 bases; nucleotides not matched to a gene: 9. The germline gives CDR1 SGHVS, CDR2 FNYEAQ. This CDR3 region has 18 residues. DNA of the CDR3: TGTGCCAGCAGCCAACTAGCGGGGGAGACCTACTCCTACAATGAGCAGTTCTTC. Residues: CASSQLAGETYSYNEQFF.

This chain uses TRBV5-1 with TRBJ1-6; TRBD1 is a possible D gene (5 bases). The V end was cut by 4 bases, the J end by 8 bases, with 10 bases between. CDR1 and CDR2 from the germline V gene are SGHRS and YFSETQ. This CDR3 spans 13 amino acids. The CDR3 DNA sequence: TGCGCCAGCAGCCAGGGAAGTCATTCACCCCTCCACTTT. It encodes CASSQGSHSPLHF.

The chain employs TRBV27 and TRBJ1-4; 9 nucleotides line up with TRBD1. This CDR3 has 14 amino acids. The ends lost 8 bases at V and 5 bases at J; junction bases unmatched: 6. The germline V gene encodes CDR1 MNHEY and CDR2 SMNVEV (reference sequence). This CDR3 reads CASSPGTGNEKLFF. DNA of the CDR3: TGTGCCAGCTCGCCCGGGACAGGGAATGAAAAACTGTTTTTT. The entire variable domain, with the rest obtained from reference TRBV27 and TRBJ1-4, is as follows: EAQVTQNPRYLITVTGKKLTVTCSQNMNHEYMSWYRQDPGLGLRQIYYSMNVEVTDKGDVPEGYKVSRKEKRNFPLILESPSPNQTSLYFCASSPGTGNEKLFFGSGTQLSVL.

This clone was counted once. The chain carries TRBV9 and TRBJ1-3; D is perhaps TRBD1 (6 bases). Trimming cost V 3 bases and J 5 bases, with 12 bases left between them. Germline CDR1 SGDLS, CDR2 YYNGEE. The CDR3 length is 14 residues. DNA of the CDR3: TGTGCCAGCAGCGAAACAGGGTATCGAAACACCATATATTTT. This codes for CASSETGYRNTIYF.